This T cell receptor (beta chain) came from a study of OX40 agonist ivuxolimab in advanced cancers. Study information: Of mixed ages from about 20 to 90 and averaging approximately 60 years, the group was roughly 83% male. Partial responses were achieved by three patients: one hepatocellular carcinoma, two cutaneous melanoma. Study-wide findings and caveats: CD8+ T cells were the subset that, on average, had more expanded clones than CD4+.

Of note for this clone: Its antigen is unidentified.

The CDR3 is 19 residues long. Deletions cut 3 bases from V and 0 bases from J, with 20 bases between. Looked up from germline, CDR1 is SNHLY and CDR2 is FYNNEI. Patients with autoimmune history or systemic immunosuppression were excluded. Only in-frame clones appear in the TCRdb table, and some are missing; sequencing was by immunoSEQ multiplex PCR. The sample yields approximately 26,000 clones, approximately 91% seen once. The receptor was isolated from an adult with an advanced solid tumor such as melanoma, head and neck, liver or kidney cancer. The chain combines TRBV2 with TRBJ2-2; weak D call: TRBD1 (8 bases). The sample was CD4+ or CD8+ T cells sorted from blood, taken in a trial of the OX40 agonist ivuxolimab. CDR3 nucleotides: TGTGCCAGCAGTGAGGACCAGGGAGGGACAGGAGCGAACACCGGGGAGCTGTTTTTT. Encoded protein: CASSEDQGGTGANTGELFF.